The source of this T cell receptor (beta chain) is a study of T-cell reconstitution after alpha-beta-depleted transplantation in children. The CDR3 consists of 17 residues. The ends were cut back, 1 base at V and 3 bases at J, with 19 bases in the middle. CDR1 is KGHSH, CDR2 LQKENI, per germline. Study-level points and caveats: There were some patients whose high TCRbeta diversity at day 60 came from surviving recipient T cells and thymic progenitors. Several hundred expanded graft clones reportedly gave rise to the alpha-beta T cells present about two months after transplant. Once a year had passed after transplant, T-cell counts and diversity came mostly from newly produced T cells.

This sample's TCRbeta library carried unique molecular identifier barcodes. TCRdb itself ran the PCR reads through MiXCR, one entry per CDR3 protein. The data hold hundreds of thousands of distinct CDR3 sequences, with around 9.9% observed a single time. This clonotype has more than one count but fewer than ten. The antigen is undetermined. This chain uses TRBV18 with TRBJ2-7, with unresolved D. The sequencing here drew on PBMCs, taken before TCRalphabeta/CD19-depleted stem cell transplant. This clonotype was sampled from a child under two years old with acute myeloid leukemia, due to receive a stem cell transplant. The CDR3 protein is CASSPLLSLRTGYEQYF. DNA of the CDR3: TGTGCCAGCTCACCACTCTTGTCTCTTCGGACGGGCTACGAGCAGTACTTC. Together with reference TRBV18 and TRBJ2-7, the CDR3 gives the full variable domain: NAGVMQNPRHLVRRRGQEARLRCSPMKGHSHVYWYRQLPEEGLKFMVYLQKENIIDESGMPKERFSAEFPKEGPSILRIQQVVRGDSAAYFCASSPLLSLRTGYEQYFGPGTRLTVT.